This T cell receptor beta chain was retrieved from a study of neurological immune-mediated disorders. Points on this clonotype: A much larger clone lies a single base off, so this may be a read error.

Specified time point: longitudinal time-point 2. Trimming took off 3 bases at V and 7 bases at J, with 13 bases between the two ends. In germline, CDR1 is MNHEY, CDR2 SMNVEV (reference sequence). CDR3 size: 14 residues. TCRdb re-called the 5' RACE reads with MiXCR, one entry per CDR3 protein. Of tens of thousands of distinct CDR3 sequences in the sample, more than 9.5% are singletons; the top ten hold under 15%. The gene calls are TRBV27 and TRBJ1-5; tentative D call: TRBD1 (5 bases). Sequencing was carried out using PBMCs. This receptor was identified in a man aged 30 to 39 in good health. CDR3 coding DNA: TGTGCCAGCAGTTTGTCTCAGGGCAGCCAGCCCCAGCATTTT. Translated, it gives CASSLSQGSQPQHF.